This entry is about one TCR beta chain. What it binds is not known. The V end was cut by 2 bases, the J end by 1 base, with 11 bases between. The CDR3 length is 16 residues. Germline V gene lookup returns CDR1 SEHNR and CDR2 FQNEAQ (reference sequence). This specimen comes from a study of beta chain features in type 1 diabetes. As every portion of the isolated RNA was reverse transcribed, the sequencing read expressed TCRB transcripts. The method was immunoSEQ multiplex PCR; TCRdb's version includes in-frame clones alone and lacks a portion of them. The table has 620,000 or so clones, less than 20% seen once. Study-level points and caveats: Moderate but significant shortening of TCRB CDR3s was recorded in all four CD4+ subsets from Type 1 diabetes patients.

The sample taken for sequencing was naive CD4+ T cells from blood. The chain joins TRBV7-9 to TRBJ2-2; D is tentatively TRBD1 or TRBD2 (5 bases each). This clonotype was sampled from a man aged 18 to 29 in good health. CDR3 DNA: TGTGCCAGCAGCTTACGTTGGGGGAGGAACACCGGGGAGCTGTTTTTT. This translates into CASSLRWGRNTGELFF.